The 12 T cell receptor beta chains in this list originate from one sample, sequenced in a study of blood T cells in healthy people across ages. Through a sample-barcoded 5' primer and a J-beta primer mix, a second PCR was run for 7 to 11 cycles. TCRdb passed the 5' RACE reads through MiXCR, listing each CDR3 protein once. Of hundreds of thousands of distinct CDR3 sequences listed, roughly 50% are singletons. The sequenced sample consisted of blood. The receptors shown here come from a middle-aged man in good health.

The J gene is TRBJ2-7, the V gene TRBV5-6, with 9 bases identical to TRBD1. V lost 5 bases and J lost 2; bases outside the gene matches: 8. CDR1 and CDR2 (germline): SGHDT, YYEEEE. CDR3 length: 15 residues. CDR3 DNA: TGTGCCAGCAGAAACCGGGACAGGGTTACCTACGAGCAGTACTTC. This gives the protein CASRNRDRVTYEQYF.

In DNA, the CDR3 is TGTGCCAGCAGGACTCTTGTTGTTGGCGGGGAGCTGTTTTTT. Its translation: CASRTLVVGGELFF. The V call is TRBV27, the J call TRBJ2-2; D is undetermined. Germline V CDR1 and CDR2: MNHEY, SMNVEV (reference sequence). The CDR3 has 14 amino acids. V was pared by 6 bases and J by 7 bases, with 15 bases between.

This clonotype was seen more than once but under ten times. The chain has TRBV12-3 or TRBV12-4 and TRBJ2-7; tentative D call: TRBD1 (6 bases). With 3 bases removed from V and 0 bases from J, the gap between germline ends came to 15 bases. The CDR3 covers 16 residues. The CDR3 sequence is CASSFRSGGGSYEQYF. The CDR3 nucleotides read TGTGCCAGCAGTTTTAGGTCTGGGGGCGGCTCCTACGAGCAGTACTTC.

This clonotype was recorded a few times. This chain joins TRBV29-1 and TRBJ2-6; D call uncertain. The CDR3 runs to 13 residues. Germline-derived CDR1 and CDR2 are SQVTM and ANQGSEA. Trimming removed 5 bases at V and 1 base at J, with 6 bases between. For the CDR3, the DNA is TGCAGCGTTACAGTTTCTGGGGCCAACGTCCTGACTTTC. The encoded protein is CSVTVSGANVLTF.

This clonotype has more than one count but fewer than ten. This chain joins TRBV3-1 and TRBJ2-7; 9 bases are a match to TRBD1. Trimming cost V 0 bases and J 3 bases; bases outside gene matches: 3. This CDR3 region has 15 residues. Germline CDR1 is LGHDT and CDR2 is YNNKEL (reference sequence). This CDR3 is CASSQEQTGGYEQYF. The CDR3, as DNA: TGTGCCAGCAGCCAAGAGCAGACAGGGGGCTACGAGCAGTACTTC.

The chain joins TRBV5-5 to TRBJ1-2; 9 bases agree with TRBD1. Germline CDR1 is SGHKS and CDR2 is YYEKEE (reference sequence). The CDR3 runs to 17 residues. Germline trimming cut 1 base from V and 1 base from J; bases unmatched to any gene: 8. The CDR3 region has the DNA TGTGCCAGCAGCTTGTGGGCCACAGGGGGCGATAACTATGGCTACACCTTC. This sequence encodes CASSLWATGGDNYGYTF.

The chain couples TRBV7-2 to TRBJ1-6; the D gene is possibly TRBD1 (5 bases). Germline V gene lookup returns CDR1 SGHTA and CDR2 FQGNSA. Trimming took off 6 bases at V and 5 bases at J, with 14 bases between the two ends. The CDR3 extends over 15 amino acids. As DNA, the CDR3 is TGTGCCAGCAGGTCTCTGGGGGTTCATAATTCACCCCTCCACTTT. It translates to CASRSLGVHNSPLHF.

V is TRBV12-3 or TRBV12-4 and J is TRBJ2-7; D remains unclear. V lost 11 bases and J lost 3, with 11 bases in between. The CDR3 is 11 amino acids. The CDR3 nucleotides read TGTGCCGGCGGAGAAGTCTACGAGCAGTACTTC. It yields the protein CAGGEVYEQYF.

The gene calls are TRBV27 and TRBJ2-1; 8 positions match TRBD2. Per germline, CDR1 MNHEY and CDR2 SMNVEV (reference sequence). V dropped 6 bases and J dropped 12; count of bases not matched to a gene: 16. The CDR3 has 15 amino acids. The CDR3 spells CASSPSRGSGTRQFF. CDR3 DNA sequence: TGTGCCAGCAGCCCCTCGAGGGGTAGCGGGACCCGGCAGTTCTTC.

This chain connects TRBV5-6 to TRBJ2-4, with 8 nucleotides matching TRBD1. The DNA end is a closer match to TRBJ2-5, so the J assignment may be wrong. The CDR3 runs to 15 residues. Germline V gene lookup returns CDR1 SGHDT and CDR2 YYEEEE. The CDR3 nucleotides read TGTGCCAGCAGCTTAATCCCAGGGGGCGCGGAGACCCAGTACTTC. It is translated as CASSLIPGGAETQYF.

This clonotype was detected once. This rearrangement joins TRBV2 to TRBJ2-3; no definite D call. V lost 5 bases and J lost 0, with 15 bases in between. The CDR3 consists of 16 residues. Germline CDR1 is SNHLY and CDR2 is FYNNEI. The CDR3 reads CASSQGILPSTDTQYF. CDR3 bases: TGTGCCAGCAGTCAAGGGATCCTGCCTAGCACAGATACGCAGTATTTT. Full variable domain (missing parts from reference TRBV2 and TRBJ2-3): EPEVTQTPSHQVTQMGQEVILRCVPISNHLYFYWYRQILGQKVEFLVSFYNNEISEKSEIFDDQFSVERPDGSNFTLKIRSTKLEDSAMYFCASSQGILPSTDTQYFGPGTRLTVL.

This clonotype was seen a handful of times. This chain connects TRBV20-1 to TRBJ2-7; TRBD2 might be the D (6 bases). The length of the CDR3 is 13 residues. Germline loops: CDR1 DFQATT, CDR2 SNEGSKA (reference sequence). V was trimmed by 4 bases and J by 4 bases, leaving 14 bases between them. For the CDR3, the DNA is TGCAGTGCTAATGACGGGAGTGTTTACGAGCAGTACTTC. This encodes CSANDGSVYEQYF.